The rows below give T cell receptor beta chains drawn from one sample of a study of cytomegalovirus exposure and HLA in healthy donors. Using immunoSEQ multiplex PCR, the repertoire was profiled, and TCRdb retains in-frame clones only, with some absent. The sample carries fewer than 350,000 clones, 70% to 90% recorded once. The specimen sequenced was PBMCs. All receptors come from a woman aged 18-29 years in good health and CMV-seronegative. Each CDR3 is given with its conserved first and last residue. A D gene is named only where the DNA matches it firmly. Size is omitted from some rows. Given values are once, few, many or a class for expanded clones.

TRBJ2-3 once TRBD2 TRBV9 CASRTGTSETDTQYF TGTGCCAGCAGAACAGGGACTAGCGAAACAGATACGCAGTATTTT
TRBJ1-1 NA TRBD1 TRBV30 CAWSARTGAPTEAFF TGTGCCTGGAGTGCGCGCACAGGGGCTCCCACTGAAGCTTTCTTT
TRBJ1-1 NA NA TRBV6-6 CASSYSSEGTEAFF TGTGCCAGCAGTTACTCATCCGAGGGCACTGAAGCTTTCTTT
TRBJ2-7 NA NA TRBV7-3 CASSVTGSSYEQYF TGTGCCAGCAGCGTTACGGGGAGCTCCTACGAGCAGTACTTC
TRBJ1-3 NA NA TRBV5-4 CASSPGGLGNTIYF TGTGCCAGCAGCCCTGGGGGCCTTGGAAACACCATATATTTT
TRBJ2-2 NA NA TRBV5-8 CASSWREDTGELFF TGTGCCAGCAGTTGGAGGGAGGACACCGGGGAGCTGTTTTTT
TRBJ2-7 NA NA TRBV6-5 CASSYSRGDEQYF TGTGCCAGCAGTTACTCCAGGGGCGACGAGCAGTACTTC
TRBJ2-1 NA TRBD1 TRBV6-1 CASSERQGFNEQFF TGTGCCAGCAGTGAGAGACAGGGATTCAATGAGCAGTTCTTC
TRBJ2-2 NA NA TRBV7-9 CASSYPPRIEGTGELFF TGTGCCAGCAGCTATCCTCCCAGGATCGAGGGCACCGGGGAGCTGTTTTTT
TRBJ2-7 NA TRBD1 TRBV2 CASSVQGAQPYEQYF TGTGCCAGCAGCGTACAGGGGGCCCAACCCTACGAGCAGTACTTC
TRBJ1-1 NA NA TRBV6-5 CASTGNTEAFF TGTGCCAGCACGGGGAACACTGAAGCTTTCTTT
TRBJ2-5 NA TRBD2 TRBV4-1 CASSLRTSGRKETQYF TGCGCCAGCAGCCTCAGGACTAGCGGTAGAAAAGAGACCCAGTACTTC
TRBJ1-1 NA NA TRBV10-1 CASNRQWEAFF TGCGCCAGCAACCGACAGTGGGAAGCTTTCTTT
TRBJ2-7 NA TRBD1 TRBV6-1 CASSKDREYYEQYF TGTGCCAGCAGTAAAGACAGGGAGTACTACGAGCAGTACTTC
TRBJ2-5 once TRBD2 TRBV11-2 CASTQRRGGPQETQYF TGTGCCAGCACCCAACGGCGGGGGGGCCCCCAAGAGACCCAGTACTTC
TRBJ2-1 NA NA TRBV10-3 CAISGDSLEQFF TGTGCCATCAGTGGTGACAGCCTTGAGCAGTTCTTC
TRBJ1-5 NA NA TRBV7-8 CASSLGAPDQPQHF TGTGCCAGCAGCTTGGGGGCTCCGGATCAGCCCCAGCATTTT
TRBJ1-1 NA TRBD1 TRBV2 CASRNPTGGLNTEAFF TGTGCCAGCAGGAATCCGACAGGGGGTTTGAACACTGAAGCTTTCTTT
TRBJ1-2 once TRBD1 TRBV5-4 CASSLVGQGIHNYGYTF TGTGCCAGCAGCTTGGTGGGACAGGGGATTCATAACTATGGCTACACCTTC
TRBJ2-1 NA NA TRBV13 CASSAGSGNEQFF TGTGCCAGCAGCGCAGGGTCCGGCAATGAGCAGTTCTTC
TRBJ2-2 once NA TRBV13 CASKFPSGNTGELFF TGTGCCAGCAAGTTCCCGTCGGGGAACACCGGGGAGCTGTTTTTT
TRBJ2-7 NA NA TRBV5-1 CASSLAAGVNAYEQYF TGCGCCAGCAGCTTGGCTGCAGGGGTCAATGCCTACGAGCAGTACTTC
TRBJ2-1 NA TRBD2 TRBV7-8 CASSLGERGQFF TGTGCCAGCAGCTTAGGGGAGCGGGGACAGTTCTTC
TRBJ2-1 once NA TRBV7-9 CASSILGQFNEQFF TGTGCCAGCAGCATATTAGGACAATTCAATGAGCAGTTCTTC
TRBJ1-1 NA NA TRBV5-4 CASSSEVRAQITEAFF TGTGCCAGCAGCTCGGAGGTCAGAGCCCAAATCACTGAAGCTTTCTTT
TRBJ2-7 NA NA TRBV4-1 CASSQAPTSSYEQYF TGCGCCAGCAGCCAAGCCCCGACTAGCTCCTACGAGCAGTACTTC
TRBJ2-7 NA NA TRBV10-2 CASASGGTYEQYF TGCGCCAGCGCCTCAGGAGGGACCTACGAGCAGTACTTC
TRBJ1-6 NA NA TRBV6-5 CASSLQGTPLHF TGTGCCAGCAGTCTCCAGGGTACACCCCTCCACTTT
TRBJ2-1 NA TRBD2 TRBV4-1 CASSWLLAGLSYNEQFF TGCGCCAGCAGCTGGCTACTAGCGGGGTTATCCTACAATGAGCAGTTCTTC
TRBJ1-1 NA NA TRBV2 CASRGTEAFF TGTGCCAGCCGGGGGACTGAAGCTTTCTTT
TRBJ1-2 once NA TRBV19 CASSMGRGAYTF TGTGCCAGTAGTATGGGCAGGGGCGCTTACACCTTC